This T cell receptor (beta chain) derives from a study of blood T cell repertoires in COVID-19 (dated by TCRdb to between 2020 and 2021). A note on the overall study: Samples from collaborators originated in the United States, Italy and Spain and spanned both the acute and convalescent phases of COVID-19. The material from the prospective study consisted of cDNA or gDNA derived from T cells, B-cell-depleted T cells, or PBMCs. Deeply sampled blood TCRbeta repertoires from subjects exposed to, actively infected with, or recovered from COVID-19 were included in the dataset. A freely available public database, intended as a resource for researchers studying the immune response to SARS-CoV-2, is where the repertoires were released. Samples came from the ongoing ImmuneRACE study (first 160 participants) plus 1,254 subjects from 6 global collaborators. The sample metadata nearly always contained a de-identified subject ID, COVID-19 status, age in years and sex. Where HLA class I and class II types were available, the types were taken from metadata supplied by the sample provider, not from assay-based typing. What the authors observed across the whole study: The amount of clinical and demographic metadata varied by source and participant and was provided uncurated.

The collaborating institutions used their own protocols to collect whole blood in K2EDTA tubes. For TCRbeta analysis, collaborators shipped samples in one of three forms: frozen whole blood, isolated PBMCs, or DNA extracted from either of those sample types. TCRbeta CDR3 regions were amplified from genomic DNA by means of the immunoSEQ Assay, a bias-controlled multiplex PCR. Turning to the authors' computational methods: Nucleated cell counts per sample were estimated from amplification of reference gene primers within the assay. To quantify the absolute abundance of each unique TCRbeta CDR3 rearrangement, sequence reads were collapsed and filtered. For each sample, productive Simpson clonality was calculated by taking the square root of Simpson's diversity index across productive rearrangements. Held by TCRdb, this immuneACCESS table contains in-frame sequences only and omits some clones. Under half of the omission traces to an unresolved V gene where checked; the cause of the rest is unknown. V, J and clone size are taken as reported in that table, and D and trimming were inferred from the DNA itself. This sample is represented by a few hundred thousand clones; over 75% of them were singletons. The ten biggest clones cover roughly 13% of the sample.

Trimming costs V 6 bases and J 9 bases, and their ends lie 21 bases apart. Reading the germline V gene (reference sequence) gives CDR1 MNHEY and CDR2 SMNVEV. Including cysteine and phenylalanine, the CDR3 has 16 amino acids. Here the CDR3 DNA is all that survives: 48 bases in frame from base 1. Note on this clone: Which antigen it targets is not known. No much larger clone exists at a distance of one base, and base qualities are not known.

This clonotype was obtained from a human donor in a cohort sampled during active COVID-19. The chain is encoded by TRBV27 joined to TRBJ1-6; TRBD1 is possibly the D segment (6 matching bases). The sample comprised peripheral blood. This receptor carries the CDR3 CASSRSGGGNGSPLHF. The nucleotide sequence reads TGTGCCAGCAGCAGGTCGGGAGGGGGAAATGGTTCACCCCTCCACTTT.